Each of the 9 T cell receptor beta chains below was sequenced from the same sample in a study of blood T cell repertoires in COVID-19. Profiling relied on immunoSEQ multiplex PCR, and the TCRdb table lists in-frame clones only, not all of them. The data hold some 140,000 clones, with about 80% observed a single time. The sequenced material came from peripheral blood. These receptor sequences come from a woman in her sixties or seventies with COVID-19, enrolled during active disease.

The chain links TRBV6-1 to TRBJ2-5; D is possibly TRBD1 (6 bases). Trimming took 2 bases from V and 4 from J, leaving 11 bases between them. CDR1 and CDR2 from the germline V gene are MNHNS and SASEGT. This CDR3 has 14 residues. CDR3 protein: CASSESQGRETQYF. CDR3 nucleotides: TGTGCCAGCAGTGAATCACAGGGCCGAGAGACCCAGTACTTC.

J is TRBJ2-5 and V is TRBV7-8, with 13 bases aligning to TRBD2. The V and J ends lost 5 bases and 7 bases, in that order; junction bases with no gene match: 4. The CDR3 loop spans 14 amino acids. Germline V CDR1 and CDR2: SGHVS, FQNEAQ. This CDR3 reads CASSLGLAGATQYF. CDR3 DNA: TGTGCCAGCAGCCTTGGACTAGCGGGAGCGACCCAGTACTTC.

V usage is TRBV29-1 and J usage is TRBJ1-1, with a tentative D call TRBD1 (5 bases). With 3 bases removed from V and 5 bases from J, the gap between germline ends came to 13 bases. CDR1 and CDR2 from the germline V gene are SQVTM and ANQGSEA. The CDR3 consists of 13 residues. CDR3 nucleotide sequence: TGCAGCGTTGATCGGGCGCGGGGGACTGAAGCTTTCTTT. It codes for CSVDRARGTEAFF.

This chain links TRBV19 with TRBJ2-3, with 9 bases matching TRBD2. There are 12 residues in the CDR3. Germline trimming cut 3 bases from V and 12 bases from J; bases unmatched to any gene: 4. Germline V CDR1 and CDR2: LNHDA, SQIVND (reference sequence). The CDR3 bases are TGTGCCAGTAGTATTCGCGGGGGGGAACAGTATTTT. Translation gives CASSIRGGEQYF. The full variable domain, rest sourced from reference TRBV19 and TRBJ2-3, is DGGITQSPKYLFRKEGQNVTLSCEQNLNHDAMYWYRQDPGQGLRLIYYSQIVNDFQKGDIAEGYSVSREKKESFPLTVTSAQKNPTAFYLCASSIRGGEQYFGPGTRLTVL.

The chain couples TRBV11-2 to TRBJ1-1; D is uncertain. Germline V gives CDR1 SGHAT, CDR2 FQNNGV. Trimming removed 3 bases from V and 3 bases from J, with 5 bases in between. The CDR3 has 12 residues. CDR3 nucleotide sequence: TGTGCCAGCAGCTTCGGTCACACTGAAGCTTTCTTT. Translated, it gives CASSFGHTEAFF.

DNA of the CDR3: TGTGCCTGGAAGCGTGACAGGGCCCCTTCTGGAAACACCATATATTTT. Protein sequence: CAWKRDRAPSGNTIYF. The chain is built from TRBV30 and TRBJ1-3, with TRBD1 matching 7 bases. The CDR3 length is 16 residues. The V gene end was trimmed by 4 bases and the J gene end by 1 base; junction bases not matched to a gene: 10. Germline values: CDR1 GTSNPN, CDR2 SVGIG (reference sequence).

This rearrangement joins TRBV29-1 to TRBJ1-2; 8 bases line up with TRBD1. CDR3 size: 15 residues. V gave up 2 bases and J gave up 3 bases; unmatched junction bases: 8. Germline V gives CDR1 SQVTM, CDR2 ANQGSEA. As DNA, the CDR3 is TGCAGCGTTGAAAAAAGAACAGGGGGTGACTATGGCTACACCTTC. It codes for CSVEKRTGGDYGYTF.

V usage is TRBV2 and J usage is TRBJ1-5; a possible D gene is TRBD1 (6 bases). The CDR3 length is 11 residues. CDR1 SNHLY and CDR2 FYNNEI come from the germline V gene. Trimming removed 3 bases at V and 12 bases at J, with 9 bases between. The CDR3: CASSERGRQHF. CDR3 sequence (DNA): TGTGCCAGCAGTGAGCGGGGGCGCCAGCATTTT.

This chain uses TRBV29-1 with TRBJ1-1, with no clear D. The CDR3 is made up of 10 amino acids. Germline CDR1 reads SQVTM; CDR2 reads ANQGSEA. V dropped 3 bases and J dropped 7 bases, with 6 bases sitting between them. CDR3 region: CSVERLEAFF. Here the CDR3 DNA reads TGCAGCGTTGAGAGACTTGAAGCTTTCTTT.